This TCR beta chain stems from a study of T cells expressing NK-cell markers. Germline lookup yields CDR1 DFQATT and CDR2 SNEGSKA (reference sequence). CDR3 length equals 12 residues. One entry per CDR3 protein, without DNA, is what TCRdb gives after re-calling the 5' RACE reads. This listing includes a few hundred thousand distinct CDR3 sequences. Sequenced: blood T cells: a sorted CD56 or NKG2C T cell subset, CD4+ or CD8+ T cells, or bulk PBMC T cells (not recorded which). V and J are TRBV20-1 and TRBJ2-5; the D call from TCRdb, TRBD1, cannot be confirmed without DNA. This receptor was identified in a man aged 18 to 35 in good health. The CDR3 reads CSASWGLGTQYF.